This record concerns one TCR beta chain sequence. What it binds is not known. The assay was immunoSEQ multiplex PCR, and TCRdb's table has in-frame clones only and misses some. This sample's table reports about 140,000 clones. This specimen comes from a study of T cell responses to AZD1222 COVID-19 vaccine. The CDR3 is 17 residues long. V shed 4 bases and J 9 bases; nucleotides not matched to a gene: 15. Germline lookup yields CDR1 MGHRA and CDR2 YSYEKL. Study-level results: Regions 160-218 and 743-854 dominated among vaccine-associated CD4 TCRs spanning spike.

V and J are TRBV4-1 and TRBJ1-6; 7 bases align to TRBD1. This clonotype originated in an adult in good health. Sample: peripheral blood. The CDR3 region is CASSPTPGTAITSPLHF. CDR3 in DNA: TGCGCCAGCAGCCCAACCCCCGGGACAGCTATTACTTCACCCCTCCACTTT.